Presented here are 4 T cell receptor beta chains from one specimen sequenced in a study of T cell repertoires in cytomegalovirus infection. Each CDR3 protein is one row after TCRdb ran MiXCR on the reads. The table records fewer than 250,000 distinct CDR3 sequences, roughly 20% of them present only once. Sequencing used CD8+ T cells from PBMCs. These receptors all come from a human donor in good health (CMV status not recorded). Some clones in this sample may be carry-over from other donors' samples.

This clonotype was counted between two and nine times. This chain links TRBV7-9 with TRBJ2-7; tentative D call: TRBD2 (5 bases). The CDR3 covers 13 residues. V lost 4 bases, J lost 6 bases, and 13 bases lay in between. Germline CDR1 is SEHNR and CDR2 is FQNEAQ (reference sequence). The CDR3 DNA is TGTGCCAGCAGCTCCGGGGTAAGCGGCGAGCAGTACTTC. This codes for CASSSGVSGEQYF.

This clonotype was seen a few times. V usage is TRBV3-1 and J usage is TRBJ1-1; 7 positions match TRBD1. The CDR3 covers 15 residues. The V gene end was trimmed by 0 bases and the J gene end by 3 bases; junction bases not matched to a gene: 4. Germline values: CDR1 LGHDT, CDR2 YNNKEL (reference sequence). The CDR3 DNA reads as TGTGCCAGCAGCCAAGATCCCAGGGGGTACACTGAAGCTTTCTTT. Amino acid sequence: CASSQDPRGYTEAFF.

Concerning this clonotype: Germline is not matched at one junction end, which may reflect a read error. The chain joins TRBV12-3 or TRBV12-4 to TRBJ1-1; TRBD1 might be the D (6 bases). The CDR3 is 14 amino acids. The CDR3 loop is CASTTTGLNSEAFF. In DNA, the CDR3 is TGTGCCAGCACTACTACAGGGTTGAACAGTGAAGCTTTCTTT.

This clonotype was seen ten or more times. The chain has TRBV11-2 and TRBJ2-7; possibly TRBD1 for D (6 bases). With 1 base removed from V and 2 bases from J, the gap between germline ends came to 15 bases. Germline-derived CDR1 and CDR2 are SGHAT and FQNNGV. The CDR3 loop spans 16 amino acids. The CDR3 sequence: CASSLAARGSTYEQYF. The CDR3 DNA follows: TGTGCCAGCAGCTTAGCTGCCAGGGGATCGACCTACGAGCAGTACTTC.